The rows below give T cell receptor beta chains drawn from one sample of a study of CD8 T cells in Susac syndrome. MiXCR, applied by TCRdb to the immunoSEQ multiplex PCR reads, yields one record per CDR3 protein. Counted here are 75,000 to 95,000 distinct CDR3 sequences, about 95% occurring once; the ten biggest clones make up 0.5% to 0.8%. Sequencing input: CD8+ T cells from PBMCs. The source is a human donor with Susac syndrome. CDR3s include the opening cysteine and the closing phenylalanine or tryptophan. The order of the fields is D gene, V gene, J gene, clone size, CDR3 protein, CDR3 DNA. The D gene is left open where the match is weak. The size field is filled for only some rows; it gives once, few, many or a size class.

>-|TRBV20-1|TRBJ2-7|once
CSASPTGALVEQYF
TGCAGTGCTAGCCCAACGGGGGCGCTTGTCGAGCAGTACTTC
>TRBD1|TRBV3-1|TRBJ1-2|-
CASSQGQGYGYTF
TGTGCCAGCAGCCAAGGACAGGGCTATGGCTACACCTTC
>-|TRBV3-1|TRBJ1-1|once
CASSQDLIRPGVEAFF
TGTGCCAGCAGCCAAGATTTGATCCGACCCGGGGTTGAAGCTTTCTTT
>-|TRBV6-6|TRBJ2-3|-
CASSYPHVDTQYF
TGTGCCAGCAGTTACCCCCATGTGGATACGCAGTATTTT
>TRBD2|TRBV27|TRBJ2-3|-
CASQGASGILTDTPTLTDTQYF
TGTGCCAGCCAAGGGGCTAGCGGGATTCTGACAGACACCCCCACCCTCACAGATACGCAGTATTTT
>TRBD2|TRBV20-1|TRBJ2-3|-
CSTQTSGGAGDTQYF
TGCAGTACCCAGACTAGCGGGGGGGCCGGGGATACGCAGTATTTT
>TRBD2|TRBV20-1|TRBJ2-5|-
CSAGGGLAGTETQYF
TGCAGTGCTGGGGGGGGACTAGCGGGGACGGAGACCCAGTACTTC
>-|TRBV4-3|TRBJ2-7|-
CASSQERAGSTERTYEQYF
TGCGCCAGCAGCCAAGAACGGGCAGGGTCCACCGAACGGACCTACGAGCAGTACTTC
>TRBD1|TRBV20-1|TRBJ2-7|once
CSASRQGSSYEQYF
TGCAGTGCTAGCCGACAGGGGAGCTCCTACGAGCAGTACTTC
>-|TRBV7-2|TRBJ1-5|-
CASRPGSGTYSNQPQHF
TGTGCCAGCAGACCCGGATCGGGAACCTATAGCAATCAGCCCCAGCATTTT
>TRBD1|TRBV20-1|TRBJ1-1|-
CSARDGTGARTEAFF
TGCAGTGCTAGAGATGGGACAGGGGCGAGAACTGAAGCTTTCTTT
>-|TRBV19|TRBJ1-5|once
CASSIAQGLNQPQHF
TGTGCCAGTAGTATAGCCCAGGGCCTCAATCAGCCCCAGCATTTT
>-|TRBV3-1|TRBJ1-5|-
CASSQTEGPQHF
TGTGCCAGCAGCCAAACAGAGGGGCCCCAGCATTTT
>TRBD1|TRBV5-1|TRBJ1-1|-
CASSSTGTGIAEAFF
TGCGCCAGCAGCTCGACCGGGACAGGGATCGCTGAAGCTTTCTTT
>-|TRBV12-3/TRBV12-4|TRBJ2-3|-
CASSLPGWADTQYF
TGTGCCAGCAGTTTGCCCGGGTGGGCCGATACGCAGTATTTT
>-|TRBV27|TRBJ2-5|-
CASSTGQETQYF
TGTGCCAGCAGTACGGGTCAAGAGACCCAGTACTTC
>-|TRBV9|TRBJ1-2|-
CASSVEGSSYGYTF
TGTGCCAGCAGCGTAGAGGGCAGCTCTTATGGCTACACCTTC
>-|TRBV20-1|TRBJ2-5|-
CSARSQETQYF
TGCAGTGCTAGGTCCCAAGAGACCCAGTACTTC
>-|TRBV6-5|TRBJ1-1|once
CASTHGGTEAFF
TGTGCCAGCACCCACGGGGGGACCGAAGCTTTCTTT
>-|TRBV29-1|TRBJ2-6|-
CSVEDYRTDRSGANVLTF
TGCAGCGTTGAAGATTATAGGACAGACAGATCTGGGGCCAACGTCCTGACTTTC
>-|TRBV29-1|TRBJ1-2|-
CSGKTDLYGYTF
TGCAGCGGGAAGACGGACCTCTATGGCTACACCTTC
>-|TRBV27|TRBJ1-1|-
CASSTGRDTEAFF
TGTGCCAGCAGTACAGGGAGAGACACTGAAGCTTTCTTT
>TRBD2|TRBV6-6|TRBJ2-1|-
CASSYPSGDSYNEQFF
TGTGCCAGCAGTTACCCTAGCGGGGACTCCTACAATGAGCAGTTCTTC
>-|TRBV12-3/TRBV12-4|TRBJ1-2|-
CASSLAPAYGYTF
TGTGCCAGCAGTTTAGCACCGGCCTATGGCTACACCTTC
>-|TRBV9|TRBJ2-3|-
CASSDRDRTQYF
TGTGCCAGCAGCGACCGGGACCGTACGCAGTATTTT
>-|TRBV5-1|TRBJ2-7|-
CASSLAPGAWNEQYF
TGCGCCAGCAGCTTGGCCCCGGGGGCTTGGAACGAGCAGTACTTC
>-|TRBV4-2|TRBJ2-3|once
CASSTPSWRDGDTQYF
TGTGCCAGCAGCACCCCCTCCTGGAGGGATGGAGATACGCAGTATTTT
>TRBD1|TRBV28|TRBJ2-1|-
CASRPGQLYYNEQFF
TGTGCCAGCAGACCGGGACAGCTCTACTACAATGAGCAGTTCTTC
>TRBD1|TRBV28|TRBJ1-1|-
CASSTGQENTEAFF
TGTGCCAGCAGTACGGGACAGGAGAACACTGAAGCTTTCTTT
>-|TRBV4-1|TRBJ1-1|-
CASSEDTGVGTEAFF
TGCGCCAGCAGCGAAGACACGGGGGTCGGCACTGAAGCTTTCTTT
>-|TRBV29-1|TRBJ1-3|-
CSAAELNTIYF
TGCAGCGCCGCAGAGCTAAACACCATATATTTT
>-|TRBV30|TRBJ2-7|-
CAWVGSKVPYEQYF
TGTGCCTGGGTTGGGAGTAAAGTCCCCTACGAGCAGTACTTC
>-|TRBV30|TRBJ1-6|once
CAWDGRRTVGNSPLHF
TGTGCCTGGGACGGACGGCGGACGGTCGGTAATTCACCCCTCCACTTT
>TRBD2|TRBV29-1|TRBJ2-7|-
CSVEDGEGGYEQYF
TGCAGCGTTGAAGATGGGGAGGGCGGCTACGAGCAGTACTTC
>-|TRBV9|TRBJ2-7|-
CASSPGGNEQYF
TGTGCCAGCAGCCCAGGGGGGAACGAGCAGTACTTC
>-|TRBV29-1|TRBJ2-2|-
CSVQPLSNTGELFF
TGCAGCGTCCAGCCCCTTTCGAACACCGGGGAGCTGTTTTTT
>-|TRBV5-1|TRBJ2-3|-
CASSLSEPDTQYF
TGCGCCAGCAGCTTGTCTGAACCAGATACGCAGTATTTT
>TRBD2|TRBV11-1|TRBJ2-4|-
CASSARRTSGERKGNKNIQYF
TGTGCCAGCAGCGCTCGCCGGACTAGCGGGGAAAGGAAGGGCAACAAAAACATTCAGTACTTC
>-|TRBV18|TRBJ1-1|-
CASQAGNTEAFF
TGTGCCAGCCAAGCGGGAAACACTGAAGCTTTCTTT
>TRBD2|TRBV20-1|TRBJ2-7|-
CSARVAGGPSYEQYF
TGCAGTGCTAGAGTGGCGGGGGGGCCCTCCTACGAGCAGTACTTC
>-|TRBV13|TRBJ1-3|-
CASSHGGLPGNTIYF
TGTGCCAGCAGCCACGGGGGTTTACCTGGAAACACCATATATTTT
>-|TRBV14|TRBJ1-2|-
CASSQGSYYGYTF
TGTGCCAGCAGCCAGGGCAGCTACTATGGCTACACCTTC
>TRBD1|TRBV27|TRBJ2-3|-
CASLRGIQGMSTDTQYF
TGTGCCAGCCTCCGCGGTATACAGGGGATGAGCACAGATACGCAGTATTTT
>-|TRBV19|TRBJ1-5|-
CASSLDIHSQPQHF
TGTGCCAGTAGTCTCGACATTCATAGTCAGCCCCAGCATTTT
>TRBD1|TRBV30|TRBJ1-2|-
CAWSVQETGDGYTF
TGTGCCTGGAGTGTACAGGAGACAGGGGATGGCTACACCTTC
>-|TRBV7-9|TRBJ2-1|-
CASSLIGSGKAYNEQFF
TGTGCCAGCAGCTTAATCGGTTCAGGGAAGGCCTACAATGAGCAGTTCTTC
>-|TRBV5-1|TRBJ2-3|-
CASSLKKGTVTDTQYF
TGCGCCAGCAGCTTGAAGAAAGGGACGGTTACAGATACGCAGTATTTT